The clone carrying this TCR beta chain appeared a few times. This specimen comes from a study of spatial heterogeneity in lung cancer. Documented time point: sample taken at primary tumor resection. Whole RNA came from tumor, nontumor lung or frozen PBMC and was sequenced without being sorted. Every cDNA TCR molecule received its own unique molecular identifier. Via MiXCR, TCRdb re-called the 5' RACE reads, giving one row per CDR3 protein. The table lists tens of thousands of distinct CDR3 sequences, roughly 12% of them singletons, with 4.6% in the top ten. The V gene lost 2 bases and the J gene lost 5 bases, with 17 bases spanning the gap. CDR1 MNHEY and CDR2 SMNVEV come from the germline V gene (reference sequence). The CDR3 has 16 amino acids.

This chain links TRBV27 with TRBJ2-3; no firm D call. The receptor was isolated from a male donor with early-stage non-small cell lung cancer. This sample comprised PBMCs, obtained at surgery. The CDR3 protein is CASSLISPPLGDTQYF. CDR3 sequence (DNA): TGTGCCAGCAGTTTAATTTCCCCTCCCTTAGGAGATACGCAGTATTTT.